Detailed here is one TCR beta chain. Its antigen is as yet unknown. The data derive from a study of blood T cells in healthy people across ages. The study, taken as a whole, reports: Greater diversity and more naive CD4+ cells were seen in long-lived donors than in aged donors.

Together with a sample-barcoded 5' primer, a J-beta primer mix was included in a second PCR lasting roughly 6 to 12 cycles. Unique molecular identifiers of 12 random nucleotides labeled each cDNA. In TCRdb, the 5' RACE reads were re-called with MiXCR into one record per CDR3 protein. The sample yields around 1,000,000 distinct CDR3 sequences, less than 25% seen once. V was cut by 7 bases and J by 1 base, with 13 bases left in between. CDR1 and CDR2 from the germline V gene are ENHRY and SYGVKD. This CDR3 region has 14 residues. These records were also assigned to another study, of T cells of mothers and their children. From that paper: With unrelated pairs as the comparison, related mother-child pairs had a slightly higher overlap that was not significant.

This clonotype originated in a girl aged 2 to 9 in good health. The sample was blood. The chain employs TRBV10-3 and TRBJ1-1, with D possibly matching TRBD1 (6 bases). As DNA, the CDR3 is TGTGCCATCACCCAAGACAGGAAGAACACTGAAGCTTTCTTT. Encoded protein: CAITQDRKNTEAFF.